This T cell receptor beta chain was captured by sequencing in a study of vaccination and CD4 T cells after COVID-19. Study information: Median time from COVID diagnosis to post-COVID sampling was over 85 days (35 to 161).

Germline lookup yields CDR1 MNHEY and CDR2 SVGAGI. CDR3 length: 16 residues. Trimming shortened V by 0 bases and J by 3 bases, and 15 bases separated the two germline ends. The Oncomine TCR Beta short-read assay was applied to DNA of cultured CD4+ T cells. TCRdb called the PCR reads again in MiXCR, with one record for every CDR3 protein. Seen here are some 17,000 distinct CDR3 sequences, about 43% observed once, and the top ten hold 6.5% to 9%. Indicated treatment: roughly ten-day PBMC culture with coronavirus spike peptide pools or control peptides (ViraFEST assay). This clonotype was detected only a few times. Its antigen is currently unknown.

This receptor was taken from a human donor who had recovered from COVID-19. This sequence joins TRBV6-5 and TRBJ2-7; a possible D gene is TRBD2 (6 bases). Sequences were obtained from CD4+ T cells from blood, cultured in vitro. CDR3 bases: TGTGCCAGCAGTTACTCCGTCGGGACGCGGGACTACGAGCAGTACTTC. Protein sequence: CASSYSVGTRDYEQYF.